These T cell receptor beta chains were read from a single sample in a study of T cells after yellow fever vaccination. TCRdb analysed the 5' RACE reads with MiXCR anew, one entry per CDR3 protein. The data hold roughly 74,000 distinct CDR3 sequences, with more than 5.5% observed a single time. The sample in question was CD8+ T cells sorted from PBMCs, obtained 5 to 6 days after the first yellow fever vaccination. The receptors shown here come from a man aged 18 to 30 who received the YFV17D yellow fever vaccine. Each CDR3 is given with its conserved first and last residue. Each record gives: J gene, clone size, V gene, D gene, CDR3 protein, CDR3 DNA. A D gene is named only where the DNA matches it firmly. Clone size appears in some rows only: once, few, many, or a class for an expanded clone.

j_gene: TRBJ2-7; abundance: -; v_gene: TRBV20-1; d_gene: -; CDR3aa: CSAPGLAAAEQYF; CDR3nt: TGCAGTGCCCCTGGTCTAGCCGCTGCCGAGCAGTACTTC
j_gene: TRBJ2-3; abundance: many; v_gene: TRBV27; d_gene: -; CDR3aa: CASGEVPQYF; CDR3nt: TGTGCCAGCGGAGAGGTGCCGCAGTATTTT
j_gene: TRBJ1-2; abundance: -; v_gene: TRBV4-1; d_gene: -; CDR3aa: CASSQERGYYGYTF; CDR3nt: TGCGCCAGCAGCCAAGAGAGAGGATACTATGGCTACACCTTC
j_gene: TRBJ2-3; abundance: -; v_gene: TRBV20-1; d_gene: TRBD1; CDR3aa: CSARDRRGKTDTQYF; CDR3nt: TGCAGTGCTAGAGACCGCAGGGGGAAAACAGATACGCAGTATTTT
j_gene: TRBJ1-4; abundance: few; v_gene: TRBV7-8; d_gene: -; CDR3aa: CASSYAGGATNEKLFF; CDR3nt: TGTGCCAGCAGCTACGCTGGGGGTGCAACTAATGAAAAACTGTTTTTT
j_gene: TRBJ2-6; abundance: -; v_gene: TRBV10-2; d_gene: -; CDR3aa: CASSESQGEEGANVLTF; CDR3nt: TGCGCCAGCAGTGAGTCGCAGGGCGAGGAGGGGGCCAACGTCCTGACTTTC
j_gene: TRBJ1-2; abundance: -; v_gene: TRBV13; d_gene: TRBD1; CDR3aa: CASSLWRTGGYGYTF; CDR3nt: TGTGCCAGCAGCTTATGGCGGACAGGGGGCTATGGCTACACCTTC
j_gene: TRBJ2-1; abundance: few; v_gene: TRBV6-1; d_gene: -; CDR3aa: CASSELGSSYNEQFF; CDR3nt: TGTGCCAGCAGTGAATTGGGTTCCTCCTACAATGAGCAGTTCTTC
j_gene: TRBJ2-1; abundance: -; v_gene: TRBV20-1; d_gene: TRBD2; CDR3aa: CSAATSVESYNEQFF; CDR3nt: TGCAGTGCTGCAACTAGCGTGGAATCCTACAATGAGCAGTTCTTC
j_gene: TRBJ2-3; abundance: few; v_gene: TRBV7-7; d_gene: TRBD2; CDR3aa: CASSPDGGAGTDTQYF; CDR3nt: TGTGCTAGCAGCCCAGACGGGGGGGCCGGGACAGATACGCAGTATTTT
j_gene: TRBJ2-1; abundance: many; v_gene: TRBV12-3/TRBV12-4; d_gene: TRBD1; CDR3aa: CASSGQGHSYNEQFF; CDR3nt: TGTGCCAGCAGTGGACAGGGACACTCCTACAATGAGCAGTTCTTC
j_gene: TRBJ1-5; abundance: few; v_gene: TRBV7-9; d_gene: -; CDR3aa: CASSLAGGNQPQHF; CDR3nt: TGTGCCAGCAGCCTGGCGGGCGGCAATCAGCCCCAGCATTTT
j_gene: TRBJ2-5; abundance: many; v_gene: TRBV4-3; d_gene: -; CDR3aa: CASSQRTRTWETQYF; CDR3nt: TGCGCCAGCAGCCAACGGACTCGTACATGGGAGACCCAGTACTTC
j_gene: TRBJ2-1; abundance: few; v_gene: TRBV7-9; d_gene: TRBD1; CDR3aa: CASNLDRGDEQFF; CDR3nt: TGTGCCAGCAATCTTGACAGGGGCGATGAGCAGTTCTTC
j_gene: TRBJ1-1; abundance: few; v_gene: TRBV5-5; d_gene: -; CDR3aa: CASSISGVVNTEAFF; CDR3nt: TGTGCCAGCAGCATATCAGGGGTAGTGAACACTGAAGCTTTCTTT
j_gene: TRBJ2-1; abundance: few; v_gene: TRBV3-1; d_gene: TRBD2; CDR3aa: CASSRGAGYNEQFF; CDR3nt: TGTGCCAGCAGCCGAGGAGCGGGGTACAATGAGCAGTTCTTC
j_gene: TRBJ1-6; abundance: few; v_gene: TRBV4-1; d_gene: -; CDR3aa: CASSQASSYNSPLHF; CDR3nt: TGCGCCAGCAGCCAAGCGAGCTCCTATAATTCACCCCTCCACTTT
j_gene: TRBJ2-1; abundance: many; v_gene: TRBV6-1; d_gene: -; CDR3aa: CASSLTAGAAYNEQFF; CDR3nt: TGTGCCAGCAGCCTCACGGCGGGGGCGGCTTATAATGAGCAGTTCTTC